This T cell receptor (beta chain) comes out of a study of identical twins. Study-wide findings and caveats: Out-of-frame alpha sequences shared between twins exhibited an excess of low generation probability. Fewer insertions characterized abundant cord blood beta clonotypes, whereas memory repertoires showed none.

This CDR3 spans 14 amino acids. The germline V gene has CDR1 SGHNT and CDR2 YYREEE (reference sequence). The ends lost 3 bases at V and 5 bases at J; junction bases unmatched: 3. Of note for this clonotype: The antigen is undetermined.

Via MiXCR, TCRdb re-called the 5' RACE reads, giving one row per CDR3 protein. The data hold 430,000 or so distinct CDR3 sequences, with 24% observed a single time. The sample was also linked to a second study, of T cells expressing NK-cell markers.

The sample taken for sequencing was CD4+ T cells sorted from blood. This TCR was recovered from a woman under 30 in good health. The chain combines TRBV5-4 with TRBJ2-2, with TRBD2 matching over 8 bases. CDR3 amino acids: CASSSTSATGELFF. DNA for the CDR3: TGTGCCAGCAGCTCGACTAGCGCTACCGGGGAGCTGTTTTTT.